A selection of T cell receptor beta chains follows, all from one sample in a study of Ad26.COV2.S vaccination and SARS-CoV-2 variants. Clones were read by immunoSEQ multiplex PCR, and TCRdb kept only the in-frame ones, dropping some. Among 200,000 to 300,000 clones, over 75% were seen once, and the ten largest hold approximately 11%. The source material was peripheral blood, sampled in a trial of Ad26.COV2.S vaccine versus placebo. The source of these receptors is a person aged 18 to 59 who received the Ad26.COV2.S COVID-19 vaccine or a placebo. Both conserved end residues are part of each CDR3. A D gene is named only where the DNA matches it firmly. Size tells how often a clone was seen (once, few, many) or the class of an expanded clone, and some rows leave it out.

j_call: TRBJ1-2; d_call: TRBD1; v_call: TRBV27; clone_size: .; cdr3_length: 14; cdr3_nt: TGTGCCAGCAGTCCGACAGGGGATAGGAAGGTATACACCTTC; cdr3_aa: CASSPTGDRKVYTF
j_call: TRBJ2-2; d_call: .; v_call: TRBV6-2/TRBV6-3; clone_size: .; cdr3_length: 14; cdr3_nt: TGTGCCAGCAGTTGGGGACAAAACACCGGGGAGCTGTTTTTT; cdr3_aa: CASSWGQNTGELFF
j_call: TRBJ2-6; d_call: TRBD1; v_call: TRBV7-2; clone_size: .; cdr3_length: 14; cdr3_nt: TGTGCCAGCAGACGGACAGGGACGTCCAACGTCCTGACTTTC; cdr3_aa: CASRRTGTSNVLTF
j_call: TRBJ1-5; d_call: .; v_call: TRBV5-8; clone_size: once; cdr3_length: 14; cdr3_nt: TGTGCCAGCAGCTTGGGGGTTGGCAATCAGCCCCAGCATTTT; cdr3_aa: CASSLGVGNQPQHF
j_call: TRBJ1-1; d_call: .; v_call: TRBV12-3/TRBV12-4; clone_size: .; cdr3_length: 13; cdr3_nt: TGTGCCAGCAGTTTGGGGCTTAGCACTGAAGCTTTCTTT; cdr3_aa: CASSLGLSTEAFF
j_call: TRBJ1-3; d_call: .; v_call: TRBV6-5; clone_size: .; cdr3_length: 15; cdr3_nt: TGTGCCAGCAGCCCCCTGGGGGGGGCTGGAAACACCATATATTTT; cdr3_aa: CASSPLGGAGNTIYF
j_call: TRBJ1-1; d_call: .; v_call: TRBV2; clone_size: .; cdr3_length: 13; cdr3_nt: TGTGCCAGCAGTGAAGCGCTTCAGGTTGAAGCTTTCTTT; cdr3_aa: CASSEALQVEAFF
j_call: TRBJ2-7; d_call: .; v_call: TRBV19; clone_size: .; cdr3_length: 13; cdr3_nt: TGTGCCAGTAGTGTAGGCAGGGGCTACGAGCAGTACTTC; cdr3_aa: CASSVGRGYEQYF
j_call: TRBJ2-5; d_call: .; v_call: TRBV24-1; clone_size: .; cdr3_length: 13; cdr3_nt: TGTGCCACCAGCCTACAGGGCCGAGAGACCCAGTACTTC; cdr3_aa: CATSLQGRETQYF
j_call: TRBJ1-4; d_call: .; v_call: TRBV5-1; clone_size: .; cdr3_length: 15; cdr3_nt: TGCGCCAGCAGCTTCTCAGTTGCAACTAATGAAAAACTGTTTTTT; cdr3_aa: CASSFSVATNEKLFF
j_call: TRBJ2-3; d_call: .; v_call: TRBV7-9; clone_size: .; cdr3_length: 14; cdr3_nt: TGTGCCAGCAGCGGCCAAGACAGTGCAGATACGCAGTATTTT; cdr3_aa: CASSGQDSADTQYF
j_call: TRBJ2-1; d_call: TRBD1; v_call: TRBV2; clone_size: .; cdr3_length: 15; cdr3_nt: TGTGCCAGCAGTGAGTCAGGGGGCATCTACAATGAGCAGTTCTTC; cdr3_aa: CASSESGGIYNEQFF
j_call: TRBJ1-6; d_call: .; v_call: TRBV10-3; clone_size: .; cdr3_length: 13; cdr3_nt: TGTGCCAGTAAATGGGGGGAAGAGTCACCCCTCCACTTT; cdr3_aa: CASKWGEESPLHF
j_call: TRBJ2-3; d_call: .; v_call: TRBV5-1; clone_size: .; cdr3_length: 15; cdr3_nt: TGCGCCAGCAGCTTGGTCGGGTCAAGCACAGATACGCAGTATTTT; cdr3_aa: CASSLVGSSTDTQYF
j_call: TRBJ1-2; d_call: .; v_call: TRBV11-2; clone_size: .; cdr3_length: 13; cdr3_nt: TGTGCCAGCAGCTCACAGGCTAACTATGGCTACACCTTC; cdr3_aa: CASSSQANYGYTF
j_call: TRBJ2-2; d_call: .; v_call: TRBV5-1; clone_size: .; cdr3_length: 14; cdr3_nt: TGCGCCAGCTTCTGGGGAACCAACACCGGGGAGCTGTTTTTT; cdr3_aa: CASFWGTNTGELFF
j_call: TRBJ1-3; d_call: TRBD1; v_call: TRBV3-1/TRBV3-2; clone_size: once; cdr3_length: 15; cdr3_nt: TGTGCCAGCAGCGCCGACAGGGATTTTAGAAACACCATATATTTT; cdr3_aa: CASSADRDFRNTIYF
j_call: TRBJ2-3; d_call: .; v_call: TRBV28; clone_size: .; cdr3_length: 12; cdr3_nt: TGTGCCAGCAGTGGGACCCCCGATACGCAGTATTTT; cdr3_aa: CASSGTPDTQYF
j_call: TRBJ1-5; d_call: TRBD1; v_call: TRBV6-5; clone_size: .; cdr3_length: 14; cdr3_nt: TGTGCCAGCAGTTCGGGACAGGGAAATCAGCCCCAGCATTTT; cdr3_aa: CASSSGQGNQPQHF
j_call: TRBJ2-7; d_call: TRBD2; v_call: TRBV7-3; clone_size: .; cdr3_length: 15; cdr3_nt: TGTGCCAGCAGCCCCCAGCGGGGGGTTAACTACGAGCAGTACTTC; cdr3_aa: CASSPQRGVNYEQYF
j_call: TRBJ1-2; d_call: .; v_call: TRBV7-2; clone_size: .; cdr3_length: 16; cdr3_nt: TGTGCCAGCAGCTTAGCGAGCCCAACCAACCGCTATGGCTACACCTTC; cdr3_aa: CASSLASPTNRYGYTF
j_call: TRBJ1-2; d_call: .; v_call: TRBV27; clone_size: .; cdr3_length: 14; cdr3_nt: TGTGCCAGCACCCGAATGGGGGGCCGGGATGGCTACACCTTC; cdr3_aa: CASTRMGGRDGYTF
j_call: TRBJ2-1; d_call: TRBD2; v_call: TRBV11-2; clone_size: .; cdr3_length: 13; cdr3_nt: TGTGCCAGCAGCTCCCGCGGGGGGACCGAGCAGTTCTTC; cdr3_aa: CASSSRGGTEQFF
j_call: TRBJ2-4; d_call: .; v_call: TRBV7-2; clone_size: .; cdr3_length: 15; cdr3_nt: TGTGCCAGCAGCTTAGCTGGGGGGGCCAAAAACATTCAGTACTTC; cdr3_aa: CASSLAGGAKNIQYF
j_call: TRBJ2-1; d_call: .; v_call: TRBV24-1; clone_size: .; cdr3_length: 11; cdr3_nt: TGTGCCACCAGTGAACTCTTTGAGCAGTTCTTC; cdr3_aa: CATSELFEQFF
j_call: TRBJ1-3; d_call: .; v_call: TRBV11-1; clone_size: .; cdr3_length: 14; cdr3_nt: TGTGCCAGCAGCTTCAGGGAACCTGGAAACACCATATATTTT; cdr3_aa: CASSFREPGNTIYF
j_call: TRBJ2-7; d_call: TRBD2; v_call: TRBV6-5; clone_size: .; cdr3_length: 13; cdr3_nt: TGTGCCAGCTCCCGGACTAGTCTCTCCGAGCAGTACTTC; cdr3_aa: CASSRTSLSEQYF
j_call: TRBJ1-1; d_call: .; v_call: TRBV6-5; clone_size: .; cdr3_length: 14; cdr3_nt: TGTGCCAGCAGTTCACTTACTGGTAACACTGAAGCTTTCTTT; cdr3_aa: CASSSLTGNTEAFF
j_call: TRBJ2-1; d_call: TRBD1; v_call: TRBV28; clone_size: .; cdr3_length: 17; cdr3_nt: TGTGCCAGCATTGAAGTGGGGACAGGGGCCCCCTACAATGAGCAGTTCTTC; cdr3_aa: CASIEVGTGAPYNEQFF
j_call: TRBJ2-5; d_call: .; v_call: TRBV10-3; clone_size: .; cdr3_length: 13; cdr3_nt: TGTGCCATCAGTGACTCTAGCTTTGGGACCCAGTACTTC; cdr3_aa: CAISDSSFGTQYF
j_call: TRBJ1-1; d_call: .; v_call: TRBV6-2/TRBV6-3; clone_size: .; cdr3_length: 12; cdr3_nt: TGTGCCAGCAGTGACCCGAACACTGAAGCTTTCTTT; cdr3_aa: CASSDPNTEAFF
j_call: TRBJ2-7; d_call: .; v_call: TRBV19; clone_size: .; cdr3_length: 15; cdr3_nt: TGTGCCAGTAGTACCGGGGCCGGAGACCCCTACGAGCAGTACTTC; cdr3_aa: CASSTGAGDPYEQYF
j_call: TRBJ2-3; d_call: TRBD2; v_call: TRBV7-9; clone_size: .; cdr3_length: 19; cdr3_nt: TGTGCCAGCAGCTTACCAGCCGGGACTAGCGGGCAGAGCACAGATACGCAGTATTTT; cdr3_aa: CASSLPAGTSGQSTDTQYF
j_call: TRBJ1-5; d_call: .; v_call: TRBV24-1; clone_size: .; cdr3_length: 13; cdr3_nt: TGTGCCACCAGTGATGAGGGTCCGGAGCCCCAGCATTTT; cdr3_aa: CATSDEGPEPQHF
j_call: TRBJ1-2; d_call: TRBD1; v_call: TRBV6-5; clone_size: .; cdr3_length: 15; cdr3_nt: TGTGCCAGCGGGACAAGACCCACAGGGGGCGCAAGGTACACCTTC; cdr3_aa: CASGTRPTGGARYTF
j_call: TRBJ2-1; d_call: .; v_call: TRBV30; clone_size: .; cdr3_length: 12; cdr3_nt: TGTGCCCATGGAGGATCAGTTGGTGAGCAGTTCTTC; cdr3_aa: CAHGGSVGEQFF
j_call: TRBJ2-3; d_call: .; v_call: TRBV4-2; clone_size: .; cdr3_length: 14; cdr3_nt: TGTGCCAGCAGCCAAGAGATTGGTGGGGATACGCAGTATTTT; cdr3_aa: CASSQEIGGDTQYF
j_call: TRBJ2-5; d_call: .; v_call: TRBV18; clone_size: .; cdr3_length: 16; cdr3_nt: TGTGCCAGCTCACCACCGGGCGGGGCTTTCCAAGAGACCCAGTACTTC; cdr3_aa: CASSPPGGAFQETQYF
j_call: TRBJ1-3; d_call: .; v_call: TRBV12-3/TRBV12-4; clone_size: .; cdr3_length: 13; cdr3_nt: TGTGCCAGCAGGACAGCGTCTGGAAACACCATATATTTT; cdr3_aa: CASRTASGNTIYF
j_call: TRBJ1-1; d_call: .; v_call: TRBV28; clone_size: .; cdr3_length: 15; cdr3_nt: TGTGCCAGCAGTTTATTGGACAGTATGAACACTGAAGCTTTCTTT; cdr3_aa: CASSLLDSMNTEAFF
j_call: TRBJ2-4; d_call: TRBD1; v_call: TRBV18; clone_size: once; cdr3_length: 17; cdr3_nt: TGTGCCAGCTCACCACCGCCAGGACAGGGAGTCAAAAACATTCAGTACTTC; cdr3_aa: CASSPPPGQGVKNIQYF
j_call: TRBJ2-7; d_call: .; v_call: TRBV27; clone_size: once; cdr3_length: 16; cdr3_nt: TGTGCCAGCAGTTTCCCCGCGAAGGACGGGTCCTACGAGCAGTACTTC; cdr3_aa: CASSFPAKDGSYEQYF
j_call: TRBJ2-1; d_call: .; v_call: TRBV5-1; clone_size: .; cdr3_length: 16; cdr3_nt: TGCGCCAGCAGCTTGCAGGTCCTTGGTTCGGGTTTGCAGCAGTTCTTC; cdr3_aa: CASSLQVLGSGLQQFF
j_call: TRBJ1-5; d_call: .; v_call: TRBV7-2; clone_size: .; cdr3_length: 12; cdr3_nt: TGTGCCAGCAGCGTTTATAATCAGCCCCAGCATTTT; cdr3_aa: CASSVYNQPQHF
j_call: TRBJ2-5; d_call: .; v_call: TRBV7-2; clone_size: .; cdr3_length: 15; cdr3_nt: TGTGCCAGCAGCTCTACGGGGAGGGGGCGAGAGACCCAGTACTTC; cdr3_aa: CASSSTGRGRETQYF
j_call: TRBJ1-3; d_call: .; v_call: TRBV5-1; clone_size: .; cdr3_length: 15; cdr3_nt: TGCGCCAGCAGCCCGAGTTTTGGGGTCGGAAACACCATATATTTT; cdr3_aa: CASSPSFGVGNTIYF
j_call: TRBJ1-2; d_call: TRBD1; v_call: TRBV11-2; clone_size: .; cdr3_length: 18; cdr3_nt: TGTGCCAGCAGCTTCGGGACAGGGGCCTCCCGCGTTATGACGGGCTACACCTTC; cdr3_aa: CASSFGTGASRVMTGYTF
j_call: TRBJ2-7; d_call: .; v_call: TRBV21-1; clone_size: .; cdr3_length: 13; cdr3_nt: TGTGCCAGCAGGCGGCGGGGGAAGGGGGAGCAGTACTTC; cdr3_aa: CASRRRGKGEQYF
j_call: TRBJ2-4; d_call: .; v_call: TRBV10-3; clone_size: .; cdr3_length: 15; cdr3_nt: TGTGCCATCAGTCCTTCTAGACTAGCCAAAAACATTCAGTACTTC; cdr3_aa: CAISPSRLAKNIQYF
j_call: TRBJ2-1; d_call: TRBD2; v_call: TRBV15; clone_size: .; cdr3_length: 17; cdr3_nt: TGTGCCACCAGCAGCGGGAGGGACATAAGCTCCTACAATGAGCAGTTCTTC; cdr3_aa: CATSSGRDISSYNEQFF
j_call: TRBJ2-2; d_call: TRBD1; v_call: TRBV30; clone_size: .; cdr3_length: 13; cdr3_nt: TGTGCATCCGGGACAGGACACACCGGGGAGCTGTTTTTT; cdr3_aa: CASGTGHTGELFF
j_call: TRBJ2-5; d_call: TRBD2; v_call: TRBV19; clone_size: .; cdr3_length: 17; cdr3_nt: TGTGCCAGTAGTATCAGGACTAGCGGGAGTACCCAAGAGACCCAGTACTTC; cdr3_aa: CASSIRTSGSTQETQYF
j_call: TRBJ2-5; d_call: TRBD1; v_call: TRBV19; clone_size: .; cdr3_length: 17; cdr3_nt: TGTGCCAGTAGTATAGATGGTGGGGCCGGACAGGGGAAGACCCAGTACTTC; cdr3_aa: CASSIDGGAGQGKTQYF
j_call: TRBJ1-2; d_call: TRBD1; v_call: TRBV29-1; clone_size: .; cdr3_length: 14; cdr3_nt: TGCAGCGTTGAAGGCGGGACAGGTTACTATGGCTACACCTTC; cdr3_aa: CSVEGGTGYYGYTF
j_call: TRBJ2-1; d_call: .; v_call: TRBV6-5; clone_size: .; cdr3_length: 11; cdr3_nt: TGTGCCAGCAGCAGGGGGGTTGAGCAGTTCTTC; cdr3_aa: CASSRGVEQFF
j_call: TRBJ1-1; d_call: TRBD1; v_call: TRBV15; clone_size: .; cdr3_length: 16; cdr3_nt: TGTGCCACCAGCAGAGACCCGGACAGGGAGAACACTGAAGCTTTCTTT; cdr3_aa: CATSRDPDRENTEAFF
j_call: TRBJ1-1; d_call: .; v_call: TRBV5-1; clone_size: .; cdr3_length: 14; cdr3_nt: TGCGCCAGCAGCCCTCAAACACTGAGCACTGAAGCTTTCTTT; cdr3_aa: CASSPQTLSTEAFF
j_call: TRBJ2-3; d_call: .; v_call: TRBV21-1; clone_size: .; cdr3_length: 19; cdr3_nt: TGTGCCAGCAGCGGTCCCGGGACTAGCGGGAGGTTGGGCACAGATACGCAGTATTTT; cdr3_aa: CASSGPGTSGRLGTDTQYF
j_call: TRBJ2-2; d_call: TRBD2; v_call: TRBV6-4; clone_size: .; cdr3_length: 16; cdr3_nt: TGTGCCAGCGCCGAAGGCGGGGGACCGAACACCGGGGAGCTGTTTTTT; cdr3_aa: CASAEGGGPNTGELFF